Following are 20 T cell receptor beta chains from one sample sequenced in a study of blood T cell repertoires in COVID-19. Repertoires were generated with immunoSEQ multiplex PCR, while TCRdb's copy carries only in-frame clones and drops some. The profile shows approximately 200,000 clones, about 85% of them singletons. What was sequenced was peripheral blood. The source is a woman aged 25 to 45 with active or convalescent COVID-19.

This clone was detected only a few times. Distinct nucleotide sequences in the sample also encode this CDR3. The chain recombines TRBV18 with TRBJ1-1, with a weak D call TRBD1 (6 bases). The V gene lost 6 bases and the J gene lost 1 base, with 12 bases spanning the gap. The CDR3 is made up of 14 amino acids. From germline, CDR1 is KGHSH and CDR2 LQKENI. As DNA, the CDR3 is TGTGCCAGCTCTCAAGACAGGAAGAACACTGAAGCTTTCTTT. It specifies CASSQDRKNTEAFF.

The chain uses TRBV28 and TRBJ2-1; D is unclear. This CDR3 has 10 amino acids. The germline gives CDR1 MDHEN, CDR2 SYDVKM. V was clipped by 5 bases and J by 7 bases, with 3 bases between them. CDR3 residues: CASSRNEQFF. CDR3 DNA: TGTGCCAGCAGTCGTAATGAGCAGTTCTTC.

In its sample, this clone was seen a few times. The genes are TRBV18 and TRBJ1-1; the match to TRBD1 covers 7 bases. CDR3 length: 14 amino acids. V lost 10 bases and J lost 6; bases outside the gene matches: 14. Germline loops: CDR1 KGHSH, CDR2 LQKENI. The CDR3 DNA reads as TGTGCCACCGTCGGGGACAGCGGAGGACCTGAAGCTTTCTTT. Translating gives CATVGDSGGPEAFF.

This chain connects TRBV5-4 to TRBJ1-6; D is possibly TRBD1 (6 bases). Germline V gives CDR1 SGHNT, CDR2 YYREEE (reference sequence). The CDR3 spans 18 residues. V was shortened by 3 bases and J by 2 bases, with 18 bases between the two germline ends. CDR3 nucleotide sequence: TGTGCCAGCAGCTCCGGGACAAATCCTGAGCCCTATAATTCACCCCTCCACTTT. Translated, it gives CASSSGTNPEPYNSPLHF.

This chain links TRBV6-5 with TRBJ2-7; no definite D call. Trimming stripped 6 bases from V and 4 bases from J, with 10 bases between. This CDR3 contains 12 residues. Germline assignment: CDR1 MNHEY and CDR2 SVGAGI. In DNA, the CDR3 is TGTGCCAGCAGAAGACACATTTACGAGCAGTACTTC. This sequence encodes CASRRHIYEQYF.

The CDR3, as DNA: TGTGCCAGCAGATTTAGCGGGGGGAGCTCCTACAATGAGCAGTTCTTC. It is translated as CASRFSGGSSYNEQFF. V gene TRBV5-4 combines with J gene TRBJ2-1, with 10 bases identical to TRBD2. The junction had 5 bases not matched to a gene; V was cut back by 5 bases and J by 0 bases. In germline, CDR1 is SGHNT, CDR2 YYREEE (reference sequence). The CDR3 is 16 residues long.

The V call is TRBV19, the J call TRBJ2-7, with TRBD2 matching over 9 bases. The trim removed 6 bases at V and 1 base at J, leaving 4 bases unmatched. The CDR3 covers 14 residues. Germline CDR1 LNHDA, CDR2 SQIVND (reference sequence). CDR3 sequence (DNA): TGTGCCAGTAGCGGGACTAGCAGTTCCTACGAGCAGTACTTC. The encoded protein is CASSGTSSSYEQYF.

The V and J genes are TRBV24-1 and TRBJ2-1; weak D call: TRBD1 (8 bases). Trimming cost V 3 bases and J 0 bases, with 17 bases left between them. Germline CDR1 KGHDR, CDR2 SFDVKD. CDR3 length: 18 amino acids. The CDR3 protein is CATSDPTGGVGSYNEQFF. CDR3 bases: TGTGCCACCAGTGATCCCACAGGGGGGGTAGGCTCCTACAATGAGCAGTTCTTC.

The chain has TRBV3-1 (or the pseudogene TRBV3-2) and TRBJ1-2; maybe TRBD1 (5 bases). Per germline, CDR1 LGHDT and CDR2 YNNKEL (reference sequence). The CDR3 consists of 13 residues. V was cut by 4 bases and J by 0 bases, with 6 bases left in between. DNA for the CDR3: TGTGCCAGCAGCCCCAGGGCTAACTATGGCTACACCTTC. It specifies CASSPRANYGYTF.

Only one count was recorded for this clone. J is TRBJ1-5 and V is TRBV27; D is undetermined. CDR1 and CDR2 from the germline V gene are MNHEY and SMNVEV (reference sequence). V lost 0 bases, J lost 1 base, and 7 bases lay in between. CDR3 length: 15 residues. Here the CDR3 DNA reads TGTGCCAGCAGTTTATCGGCAGTAAGCAATCAGCCCCAGCATTTT. Its protein is CASSLSAVSNQPQHF.

This clone was seen just once. This rearrangement joins TRBV5-6 to TRBJ2-1; maybe TRBD1 (6 bases). This CDR3 has 14 residues. Germline-derived CDR1 and CDR2 are SGHDT and YYEEEE. The V end lost 3 bases, the J end lost 2 bases, and 9 bases lay between the germline ends. The DNA of the CDR3 is TGTGCCAGCAGCTCGAGGGGGACCTACAATGAGCAGTTCTTC. Amino acid sequence: CASSSRGTYNEQFF.

The chain links TRBV11-1 to TRBJ2-2; possible D gene TRBD2, 6 bases. Germline values: CDR1 SGHAT, CDR2 FQDESV (reference sequence). Trimming pared 7 bases from V and 5 bases from J, leaving 11 bases between. CDR3 length equals 13 residues. The CDR3 sequence is CASTRDLTGELFF. DNA of the CDR3: TGTGCCAGCACCAGGGACTTAACCGGGGAGCTGTTTTTT.

V gene TRBV6-1 combines with J gene TRBJ1-1; TRBD1 matches 9 bases. Trimming cost V 0 bases and J 11 bases; bases outside gene matches: 7. CDR3 length: 14 amino acids. Looked up from germline, CDR1 is MNHNS and CDR2 is SASEGT. CDR3 residues: CASSEAGWTGAAFF. CDR3 coding DNA: TGTGCCAGCAGTGAAGCGGGTTGGACAGGGGCGGCTTTCTTT.

The V and J genes are TRBV7-9 and TRBJ1-2; 7 bases map to TRBD1. Germline CDR1 is SEHNR and CDR2 is FQNEAQ (reference sequence). V was pared by 3 bases and J by 7 bases, with 8 bases of the junction left unmatched. The CDR3 contains 14 residues. CDR3 protein: CASSFSAGGGGYTF. In DNA, the CDR3 is TGTGCCAGCAGCTTTTCGGCAGGGGGAGGTGGCTACACCTTC.

The V call is TRBV6-5, the J call TRBJ1-4, with D possibly matching TRBD1 (5 bases). The germline CDR1 and CDR2 sequences are MNHEY and SVGAGI. V lost 6 bases and J 3 bases, leaving 11 bases between the germline ends. This CDR3 comprises 14 residues. The CDR3 protein is CASRGAAPNEKLFF. The CDR3 coding sequence is TGTGCCAGCAGAGGGGCGGCACCTAATGAAAAACTGTTTTTT.

The chain employs TRBV10-1 and TRBJ2-3, with 8 bases identical to TRBD2. After removal of 3 bases from V and 6 bases from J, the junction contained 8 bases not matched to a gene. The CDR3 has 15 residues. Germline assignment: CDR1 WNHNN and CDR2 SYGVQD (reference sequence). The CDR3: CASSDSGRSPDTQYF. In DNA form, the CDR3 reads TGCGCCAGCAGTGACAGCGGGAGATCGCCGGATACGCAGTATTTT.

The rearrangement links TRBV7-2 to TRBJ1-1; 8 positions match TRBD1. V lost 3 bases and J lost 0; bases outside the gene matches: 0. Germline CDR1 and CDR2: SGHTA and FQGNSA. This CDR3 spans 14 amino acids. CDR3 DNA: TGTGCCAGCAGCTTGGACAGGGTGAACACTGAAGCTTTCTTT. As protein: CASSLDRVNTEAFF.

This clone was seen once. V is TRBV12-3 or TRBV12-4 and J is TRBJ1-1; D gene uncertain. V was clipped by 1 base and J by 1 base, with 4 bases between them. CDR3 length equals 13 residues. The CDR3 loop is CASSLGRNTEAFF. For the CDR3, the DNA is TGTGCCAGCAGTTTAGGTAGGAACACTGAAGCTTTCTTT.

This clone appeared a few times. The chain couples TRBV7-2 to TRBJ1-3; 7 bases line up with TRBD1. The CDR3 consists of 16 residues. CDR1 and CDR2 (germline): SGHTA, FQGNSA. V shed 1 base, J shed 4 bases, and the junction held 7 bases outside the gene matches. The chain's CDR3 is CASSLGFETGGNTIYF. CDR3 DNA: TGTGCCAGCAGCTTAGGGTTCGAGACAGGGGGAAACACCATATATTTT.

V usage is TRBV12-5 and J usage is TRBJ1-1; maybe TRBD1 (6 bases). CDR1 and CDR2 (germline): LGHNT, FRNRAP. V was cut by 6 bases and J by 1 base, with 9 bases left in between. This CDR3 region has 13 residues. CDR3: CASGYRENTEAFF. The CDR3, as DNA: TGTGCTAGTGGGTACAGGGAGAACACTGAAGCTTTCTTT. Variable domain in full (rest from reference TRBV12-5 and TRBJ1-1): DARVTQTPRHKVTEMGQEVTMRCQPILGHNTVFWYRQTMMQGLELLAYFRNRAPLDDSGMPKDRFSAEMPDATLATLKIQPSEPRDSAVYFCASGYRENTEAFFGQGTRLTVV.